This T cell receptor beta chain comes out of a study of identical twins. Study findings and constraints: Partly confounded zero-insertion analyses could result from invariant MAIT and iNKT cells.

This clonotype turned up a few times. No antigen is known for it. Germline V lookup: CDR1 SQVTM, CDR2 ANQGSEA. After removal of 7 bases from V and 7 bases from J, the junction contained 11 bases not matched to a gene. The CDR3 length is 13 residues. All donors were healthy, and all were Caucasian. The authors used template switching to add a universal primer site and gave cDNA unique molecular identifiers. TCRdb re-called the 5' RACE reads with MiXCR, one entry per CDR3 protein. The sample lists some 500,000 distinct CDR3 sequences, 13% to 15% occurring once. These data also formed part of another study, on yellow fever vaccine responses in identical twins.

The receptor comes from a young woman in good health. The chain recombines TRBV29-1 with TRBJ1-2; 8 bases are a match to TRBD1. Sequences were obtained from CD4+ T cells sorted from blood. The CDR3 sequence is CSAAPGGARGYTF. For the CDR3, the DNA is TGCAGCGCTGCCCCAGGGGGCGCCCGTGGCTACACCTTC.